This T cell receptor (beta chain) stems from a study of shared clonotypes between healthy human individuals (dated by TCRdb to between 2020 and 2021). Looking at the study overall: A few men and a couple of women, aged 18 to 49 years, made up the cohort. For each donor, CD4 naive and CD4 memory were each given three plates, CD8 naive was given two plates, and CD8 memory was given one plate. To estimate repertoire size and how much clonotype sharing occurs between individuals, the study deeply sequenced the blood TCR repertoires of five healthy adults. Different laboratories and diverse techniques were used to prepare libraries and sequence TCR repertoires, to increase sequencing depth and limit assay-specific biases. Leukapheresis yielded between about 0.85 and 9.5 billion PBMCs per donor.

Concerning this clone: The antigen it binds to is not known. No clone much larger than this one lies a single base away; base qualities are absent.

CDR3 length: 14 amino acids, cysteine to phenylalanine. Only the CDR3 region is kept as DNA, spanning 42 bases read in frame from base 1. V is cut by 4 bases and J by 4 bases, and the space between the germline ends is 14 bases. CDR1 and CDR2 are drawn from the germline V gene: MDHEN, SYDVKM. CD8 naive samples were CD45RO-negative cells positively selected for CCR7, giving a CD45RA+CCR7+ population that excluded TemRA cells. The donors were healthy, HIV-negative adults with no recently reported acute infections or vaccinations. Only Caucasian adults living in Nashville, Tennessee, USA were represented among the donors. Blood was obtained by leukapheresis, after which PBMCs were separated by Ficoll-Histopaque density gradient centrifugation and cryopreserved in liquid nitrogen vapor phase. Analytical flow cytometry was used to check the purity and quantity of every magnetically sorted T cell population. Genomic DNA was isolated from every sorted fraction and measured by UV absorbance on a Nanodrop 2000c.

Broader findings and caveats from the paper: Higher generation probabilities were observed for clonotypes shared by all four sorted-subset donors than for non-shared clonotypes. When a few donors were compared, the shared fraction of clonotypes was about 5% for naive CD4, around 3.6% for naive CD8, 2.3% for memory CD4, and 0.4% for memory CD8. Incomplete sequencing was indicated by rarefaction of sorted-subset datasets, despite the large sequencing depth. Because the study included a small number of donors, the genetic and exposure-history diversity represented was limited. Sampling was restricted to blood, and TCR repertoires in tissue are likely to differ from TCR repertoires in blood. Pairwise subsampling indicated that sequencing depth was expected to affect the degree of clonotype sharing among donors. Estimated clonotype richness was generally larger for naive than for memory subsets.

Using the deep immunoSEQ assay, multiplex PCR amplified TCR CDR3 regions from genomic DNA. Extracted genomic DNA from each cell subset was distributed evenly across all wells of several immunoSEQ 96-well plates, and each plate was treated as a replicate. For sorted subsets, roughly 200 ng genomic DNA, equal to some 30,000 T cell genomes, was loaded into each replicate PCR. Purified libraries were quantified with a Qubit 3.0 fluorometer, sized on a Bioanalyzer 2100, and re-quantified with the KAPA Library Quantification kit. Every immunoSEQ 96-well plate was sequenced on a dedicated single-read 150-cycle Illumina NextSeq 550 flow cell. As for the authors' bioinformatics: Because the immunoSEQ output held only junctional sequences and lacked quality scores, the filtering could not match the filtering applied to full-length reads. To assign V/J genes and CDR3, sequences were annotated using PyIR, a Python wrapper for IgBLAST v1.9, with IMGT germline references. Any read was removed if the V/J assignment was weak (E-value above 1e-6), the CDR3 was missing, or the read contained stop codons, out-of-frame junctions, or ambiguous translated residues. V3J clonotypes were defined as sequences sharing the same inferred V gene, J gene, and CDR3 amino acid sequence. To compute the percentage overlap between repertoires, the number of shared unique clonotypes was divided by the size of the smaller repertoire. RTK rarefaction, the Chao1 estimator, and Recon v2.1 estimates of unobserved clonotypes were used to assess repertoire richness. Generation probabilities were computed with OLGA for all TCRbeta clonotypes obtained by the gDNA method from several donors. TCRdb holds this immuneACCESS table with in-frame rearrangements only. Some clones are missing; in checked studies, unresolved V genes explain under half, and the rest has no known cause. D and trimming were read from the DNA, whereas the V and J calls and clone size are those reported in that table. For this sample there are around 550,000 clones; approximately 95% appear just once. Of the sample, approximately 0.11% is held by the ten largest clones.

Here the chain combines TRBV28 and TRBJ2-7; confidence is insufficient to name the D gene. Sequencing used naive CD8+ T cells sorted from blood. The sample's cell subset or site label is to be understood as: CD45RA+CCR7+. The clonotype was recovered from a woman between 25 and 40 years old in good health. The encoded CDR3 is CASSSPRQSYEQYF. The bases are TGTGCCAGCAGTTCACCGAGGCAGTCGTACGAGCAGTACTTC.